This section outlines one TCR beta chain sequence together with its context. This entry is derived from a study of T cells in Graves' hyperthyroidism and ophthalmopathy. Template material for amplifying TCR beta CDR3 regions consisted of RNA transcripts. In the first-round RT-PCR of the TCR CDR3, the HTBI primer set was used. TCRdb fed the multiplex PCR reads into MiXCR, producing one record per CDR3 protein. The profile shows roughly 300,000 distinct CDR3 sequences, roughly 18% of them singletons. Graves' hyperthyroidism showing no ophthalmopathy progression within 18 months was considered stable. Germline assignment: CDR1 LNHDA and CDR2 SQIVND (reference sequence). The CDR3 runs to 13 residues. Trimming took 4 bases from V and 8 from J, leaving 14 bases between them.

The genes are TRBV19 and TRBJ1-1, with D possibly matching TRBD1 (5 bases). Sequenced input: blood. The TCR comes from a woman in her forties or fifties with Graves' hyperthyroidism. CDR3 bases: TGTGCCAGTAGTACCCCGGGGGATACCGAAGCTTTCTTT. It encodes CASSTPGDTEAFF.